These 31 T cell receptor beta chains share one sample of origin, sequenced in a study of cytomegalovirus exposure and HLA in healthy donors. PCR primers comprised 60 Vbeta and 13 Jbeta primers. Using immunoSEQ multiplex PCR, the repertoire was profiled, and TCRdb retains in-frame clones only, with some absent. The repertoire has 150,000 to 200,000 clones, around 80% of them found once; the top ten carry about 8%. Sample: PBMCs. The origin of the receptors is a woman between 35 and 50 years old in good health and CMV-seropositive.

The chain combines TRBV30 with TRBJ2-1; 7 bases are shared with TRBD2. The CDR3 length is 14 residues. J was trimmed by 0 bases and V by 4 bases; bases with no gene match: 3. Germline-derived CDR1 and CDR2 are GTSNPN and SVGIG (reference sequence). The CDR3 DNA sequence: TGTGCCTGGATGAGGACTAGCTCCTACAATGAGCAGTTCTTC. This gives the protein CAWMRTSSYNEQFF. The full variable domain, completed using reference TRBV30 and TRBJ2-1, is SQTIHQWPATLVQPVGSPLSLECTVEGTSNPNLYWYRQAAGRGLQLLFYSVGIGQISSEVPQNLSASRPQDRQFILSSKKLLLSDSGFYLCAWMRTSSYNEQFFGPGTRLTVL.

This chain joins TRBV11-2 and TRBJ2-7, with D maybe TRBD1 (5 bases). This CDR3 is 14 amino acids long. Germline CDR1 reads SGHAT; CDR2 reads FQNNGV. With 8 bases removed from V and 3 bases from J, the gap between germline ends came to 17 bases. The CDR3 DNA sequence: TGTGCCAGCGCCATAGACAGCCTGGGCTACGAGCAGTACTTC. Translation: CASAIDSLGYEQYF.

Only a few counts were recorded for this clone. An end of the junction differs from the germline gene, which may be a read error. The rearrangement uses TRBV6-1 and TRBJ1-2; TRBD1 aligns across 7 bases. In germline, CDR1 is MNHNS, CDR2 SASEGT. This CDR3 spans 11 amino acids. CDR3 amino acids: CASSETGTDCF. CDR3 nucleotide sequence: TGTGCCAGCAGTGAAACCGGGACAGATTGTTTC.

The rearrangement uses TRBV6-1 and TRBJ1-2; D possibly corresponds to TRBD1 (5 bases). Germline values: CDR1 MNHNS, CDR2 SASEGT. The CDR3 totals 14 residues. V lost 1 base and J 2 bases, leaving 8 bases between the germline ends. As DNA, the CDR3 is TGTGCCAGCAGTGAAGTGGCAGGGAACTATGGCTACACCTTC. Protein product: CASSEVAGNYGYTF.

The CDR3 bases are TGTGCCAGTAGTATAGGTCGAGGACAGCACACTGAAGCTTTCTTT. It yields the protein CASSIGRGQHTEAFF. This chain joins TRBV19 and TRBJ1-1, with D perhaps matching TRBD1 (6 bases). V dropped 1 base and J dropped 3 bases, with 12 bases sitting between them. The CDR3 runs to 15 residues. CDR1 and CDR2 (germline): LNHDA, SQIVND (reference sequence).

In the case of this clone: Other DNA variants within this sample encode the same CDR3. The J gene is TRBJ2-3, the V gene TRBV27; a possible D gene is TRBD2 (6 bases). The V gene lost 3 bases and the J gene lost 6 bases, with 13 bases spanning the gap. Germline-derived CDR1 and CDR2 are MNHEY and SMNVEV (reference sequence). This CDR3 comprises 14 residues. For the CDR3, the DNA is TGTGCCAGCAGTTTGGATCGGGGGACGGATACGCAGTATTTT. Protein: CASSLDRGTDTQYF.

This clone turned up a few times. V and J are TRBV30 and TRBJ2-3; TRBD1 matches at 10 bases. The germline V gene has CDR1 GTSNPN and CDR2 SVGIG (reference sequence). The junction had 6 bases not matched to a gene; V was cut back by 5 bases and J by 4 bases. This CDR3 is built from 14 residues. CDR3 amino acids: CAWAPGQGADTQYF. In DNA, the CDR3 is TGTGCCTGGGCACCAGGACAGGGGGCAGATACGCAGTATTTT.

The V and J genes are TRBV6-6 and TRBJ2-7; perhaps TRBD1 as D (5 bases). There are 14 residues in the CDR3. The germline V gene has CDR1 MNHNY and CDR2 SVGAGI (reference sequence). V was trimmed by 2 bases and J by 2 bases, leaving 10 bases between them. DNA for the CDR3: TGTGCCAGCAGTTACGATCCAGGGACCTACGAGCAGTACTTC. It translates to CASSYDPGTYEQYF.

This clone was observed a handful of times. The chain uses TRBV19 and TRBJ2-6; D gene uncertain. V was shortened by 8 bases and J by 2 bases, with 25 bases between the two germline ends. This CDR3 has 19 residues. CDR1 LNHDA and CDR2 SQIVND come from the germline V gene (reference sequence). CDR3 nucleotide sequence: TGTGCCAGTGGCTCAGTGCATCGAACCGACAATACTGGGGCCAACGTCCTGACTTTC. Translation: CASGSVHRTDNTGANVLTF.

This clone has just one count. The chain links TRBV25-1 to TRBJ2-7, with 14 nucleotides matching TRBD2. Germline V lookup: CDR1 MGHDK, CDR2 SYGVNS. V lost 5 bases to trimming and J lost 7 bases; unmatched junction nucleotides: 7. The CDR3 spans 15 residues. CDR3 in DNA: TGTGCCAGCAGTACATGGACTAGCGGGAGGTTAGAGCAGTACTTC. The encoded protein is CASSTWTSGRLEQYF.

V is TRBV7-6 and J is TRBJ2-2; the D gene is possibly TRBD1 (5 bases). The CDR3 consists of 15 residues. Looked up from germline, CDR1 is SGHVS and CDR2 is FNYEAQ. The V end was cut by 0 bases, the J end by 3 bases, with 8 bases between. The CDR3 reads CASSLAGQDTGELFF. CDR3 sequence (DNA): TGTGCCAGCAGCTTAGCGGGGCAGGACACCGGGGAGCTGTTTTTT. Full variable domain (outside the CDR3, taken from reference TRBV7-6 and TRBJ2-2): GAGVSQSPRYKVTKRGQDVALRCDPISGHVSLYWYRQALGQGPEFLTYFNYEAQQDKSGLPNDRFSAERPEGSISTLTIQRTEQRDSAMYRCASSLAGQDTGELFFGEGSRLTVL.

A single count supports this clone. This rearrangement joins TRBV30 to TRBJ2-5; 7 positions agree with TRBD1. The V gene's germline CDR1 is GTSNPN and CDR2 SVGIG (reference sequence). Germline trimming cut 3 bases from V and 2 bases from J; bases unmatched to any gene: 3. The CDR3 spans 13 residues. The CDR3 nucleotides are TGTGCCTGGAGACAGGGGCCGCAAGAGACCCAGTACTTC. It codes for CAWRQGPQETQYF.

The rearrangement links TRBV15 to TRBJ1-3; D might be TRBD1 (5 bases). CDR1 and CDR2 from the germline V gene are LNHNV and YYDKDF (reference sequence). The CDR3 contains 15 residues. V lost 0 bases and J 2 bases, leaving 8 bases between the germline ends. DNA of the CDR3: TGTGCCACCAGCAGAGAGCGGGGGACTGGAAACACCATATATTTT. Translating gives CATSRERGTGNTIYF.

The chain combines TRBV28 with TRBJ2-2; D might be TRBD1 (6 bases). CDR1 and CDR2 from the germline V gene are MDHEN and SYDVKM. The V and J ends lost 7 bases and 2 bases respectively, with 8 bases between them. The CDR3 loop spans 13 amino acids. Written as DNA, the CDR3 is TGTGCCAGCACGGACAGTAACACCGGGGAGCTGTTTTTT. As protein: CASTDSNTGELFF.

V is TRBV4-2 and J is TRBJ1-3; D possibly corresponds to TRBD1 (6 bases). The CDR3 runs 16 residues. Germline loops: CDR1 LGHNA, CDR2 YNFKEQ. V was clipped by 0 bases and J by 4 bases, with 13 bases between them. CDR3 in amino acids: CASSQDAGDEGNTIYF. The CDR3 coding sequence is TGTGCCAGCAGCCAAGATGCAGGGGATGAGGGAAACACCATATATTTT.

The J gene is TRBJ1-3, the V gene TRBV10-3; TRBD1 matches 12 bases. The CDR3 spans 19 residues. Per germline, CDR1 ENHRY and CDR2 SYGVKD. The ends lost 9 bases at V and 0 bases at J; junction bases unmatched: 15. The CDR3 here is CAITRDRGPTTFSGNTIYF. The CDR3 DNA sequence: TGTGCCATTACTAGGGACAGGGGGCCAACAACCTTCTCTGGAAACACCATATATTTT.

This chain joins TRBV28 and TRBJ1-4; TRBD1 matches at 10 bases. Trimming cost V 5 bases and J 4 bases; bases outside gene matches: 4. Germline V gene lookup returns CDR1 MDHEN and CDR2 SYDVKM. The CDR3 extends over 15 amino acids. The DNA of the CDR3 is TGTGCCAGCAGTCGGGACAGGGGCCTTAATGAAAAACTGTTTTTT. This codes for CASSRDRGLNEKLFF. The full variable domain, in which reference TRBV28 and TRBJ1-4 provide the parts outside the CDR3, is DVKVTQSSRYLVKRTGEKVFLECVQDMDHENMFWYRQDPGLGLRLIYFSYDVKMKEKGDIPEGYSVSREKKERFSLILESASTNQTSMYLCASSRDRGLNEKLFFGSGTQLSVL.

V and J are TRBV6-5 and TRBJ1-2; TRBD1 aligns across 11 bases. CDR1 and CDR2 from the germline V gene are MNHEY and SVGAGI. V lost 6 bases, J lost 9 bases, and 3 bases stayed unmatched. The CDR3 runs to 12 residues. CDR3 nucleotides: TGTGCCAGCAGCGGGACAGGGGGGAGCTACACCTTC. It specifies CASSGTGGSYTF.

V gene TRBV9 combines with J gene TRBJ1-2, with 7 bases identical to TRBD1. Germline assignment: CDR1 SGDLS and CDR2 YYNGEE. The CDR3 has 15 residues. The trim removed 3 bases at V and 2 bases at J, leaving 7 bases unmatched. The CDR3 spells CASSATGQTNYGYTF. The CDR3, as DNA: TGTGCCAGCAGCGCGACGGGACAGACGAACTATGGCTACACCTTC.

This clone was counted a single time. This sequence joins TRBV28 and TRBJ2-1, with TRBD2 matching 11 bases. Germline V gives CDR1 MDHEN, CDR2 SYDVKM. The J segment lost 8 bases and the V segment lost 8 bases, leaving 8 bases of the junction unmatched. The CDR3 loop spans 14 amino acids. The CDR3 region has the DNA TGTGCCAGCGGCACACTAGCGGGAGCCGATGAGCAGTTCTTC. Its translation: CASGTLAGADEQFF.

The rearrangement joins TRBV21-1 to TRBJ2-7; the D call of TRBD2 is as the table states it, not checked on the DNA. TRBV21-1 is an annotated pseudogene. The CDR3 is 18 amino acids. CDR3 in amino acids: CASRGLAGVKVDLYEQYF. For the CDR3, the DNA is TGTGCCAGCAGGGGACTAGCGGGAGTTAAAGTAGACCTGTACGAGCAGTACTTC.

This clone was detected once. The chain joins TRBV28 to TRBJ1-2; a weak D match, TRBD1 (5 bases). The CDR3 runs 11 residues. Germline V gene sequence: CDR1 MDHEN, CDR2 SYDVKM. V dropped 6 bases and J dropped 14 bases, with 16 bases sitting between them. Here the CDR3 DNA reads TGTGCCAGCAGCCGGGCCAGGGTGTTAACCTTC. Protein: CASSRARVLTF.

This chain links TRBV28 with TRBJ1-4, with 7 bases identical to TRBD1. This CDR3 is built from 12 residues. V was pared by 2 bases and J by 11 bases, with 2 bases of the junction left unmatched. Germline V lookup: CDR1 MDHEN, CDR2 SYDVKM. CDR3 in DNA: TGTGCCAGCAGTTTAAGGGGGCCTAAACTGTTTTTT. The encoded protein is CASSLRGPKLFF.

This clone was counted only a few times. The gene calls are TRBV7-2 and TRBJ2-5; TRBD1 aligns across 7 bases. This CDR3 contains 15 residues. Germline CDR1 SGHTA, CDR2 FQGNSA. The trim removed 5 bases at V and 4 bases at J, leaving 10 bases unmatched. The CDR3 protein is CASSRATGFGETQYF. The CDR3 nucleotides are TGTGCCAGCAGCCGGGCGACAGGGTTTGGAGAGACCCAGTACTTC.

The chain combines TRBV7-3 with TRBJ2-5; 12 bases map to TRBD2. V trimming: 5 bases; J trimming: 4 bases; junction bases outside the gene matches: 2. In germline, CDR1 is SGHTA, CDR2 FQGTGA. The CDR3 is 14 residues long. CDR3 nucleotide sequence: TGTGCCAGCAGCCCGGGACTAGCGGGAGAGACCCAGTACTTC. This encodes CASSPGLAGETQYF.

The count of this clone is one. The J gene is TRBJ1-1, the V gene TRBV25-1; the match to TRBD1 covers 7 bases. The CDR3 extends over 16 amino acids. V shed 4 bases and J 2 bases; nucleotides not matched to a gene: 10. The germline CDR1 and CDR2 sequences are MGHDK and SYGVNS. The chain's CDR3 is CASSGRAGTANTEAFF. For the CDR3, the DNA is TGTGCCAGCAGTGGGAGAGCCGGGACAGCAAACACTGAAGCTTTCTTT. Drawing the rest from reference TRBV25-1 and TRBJ1-1, the complete variable domain is EADIYQTPRYLVIGTGKKITLECSQTMGHDKMYWYQQDPGMELHLIHYSYGVNSTEKGDLSSESTVSRIRTEHFPLTLESARPSHTSQYLCASSGRAGTANTEAFFGQGTRLTVV.

The V call is TRBV5-4, the J call TRBJ2-5; a possible D gene is TRBD2 (5 bases). Germline V gene data show CDR1 as SGHNT and CDR2 as YYREEE (reference sequence). CDR3 length: 14 residues. The V end was cut by 4 bases, the J end by 5 bases, with 15 bases between. CDR3 in DNA: TGTGCCAGCAGCCCGTCCCCGACGGGGGAGACCCAGTACTTC. It encodes CASSPSPTGETQYF.

The CDR3 bases are TGTGCCAGCACCTCGAGACTAGCGGGAATCTACGAGCAGTACTTC. This codes for CASTSRLAGIYEQYF. This chain connects TRBV7-8 to TRBJ2-7; 11 bases line up with TRBD2. Germline V CDR1 and CDR2: SGHVS, FQNEAQ. V lost 7 bases and J lost 3; bases outside the gene matches: 8. The CDR3 length is 15 residues. Full variable domain (remainder filled in from reference TRBV7-8 and TRBJ2-7): GAGVSQSPRYKVAKRGQDVALRCDPISGHVSLFWYQQALGQGPEFLTYFQNEAQLDKSGLPSDRFFAERPEGSVSTLKIQRTQQEDSAVYLCASTSRLAGIYEQYFGPGTRLTVT.

The CDR3 DNA is TGTGCCAGCAGCGCCTCTAGCAGGAGCTACGAGCAGTACTTC. It codes for CASSASSRSYEQYF. The V gene is TRBV7-2, the J gene TRBJ2-5; maybe TRBD2 (5 bases). The J call may be faulty, since TRBJ2-7 better matches the DNA end. In germline, CDR1 is SGHTA, CDR2 FQGNSA. There are 14 residues in the CDR3.

V usage is TRBV29-1 and J usage is TRBJ2-3, with D perhaps TRBD2 (6 bases). The CDR3 runs to 15 residues. The V end lost 3 bases, the J end lost 0 bases, and 13 bases lay between the germline ends. Germline V lookup: CDR1 SQVTM, CDR2 ANQGSEA. The CDR3 spells CSVDSPGASTDTQYF. The CDR3 DNA is TGCAGCGTTGACTCTCCGGGAGCCAGCACAGATACGCAGTATTTT.

The rearrangement joins TRBV10-3 to TRBJ2-1, with TRBD2 matching 10 bases. The CDR3 extends over 16 amino acids. The junction had 13 bases not matched to a gene; V was cut back by 2 bases and J by 12 bases. Germline V gene sequence: CDR1 ENHRY, CDR2 SYGVKD. For the CDR3, the DNA is TGTGCCATCAGTGAGAATCTGGCTAGCGGGAGCTGTGGGCAGTTCTTC. This gives the protein CAISENLASGSCGQFF.